Shown below are 9 T cell receptor beta chains from a single sample sequenced in a study of T cells in Graves' hyperthyroidism and ophthalmopathy. From RNA transcripts, TCR beta CDR3 regions were amplified. The primer set for the first-round RT-PCR of the TCR CDR3 was HTBI. TCRdb used MiXCR to reprocess the multiplex PCR reads, holding one entry per CDR3 protein. The table lists more than 500,000 distinct CDR3 sequences, more than 15% of them singletons, with around 28% in the top ten. Sequenced material: blood. The receptors derive from a woman aged 30 to 39 with Graves' ophthalmopathy.

This clonotype was counted many times. The chain employs TRBV5-6 and TRBJ2-3; 11 bases are a match to TRBD1. Germline-derived CDR1 and CDR2 are SGHDT and YYEEEE. The J segment lost 7 bases and the V segment lost 4 bases, leaving 8 bases of the junction unmatched. The CDR3 runs to 15 residues. The CDR3 DNA reads TGTGCCAGCAGCCAAGGACAGGGGGCTTTCAATACGCAGTATTTT. As protein: CASSQGQGAFNTQYF.

The chain recombines TRBV28 with TRBJ2-2, with 7 bases aligning to TRBD1. With 6 bases clipped from V and 4 bases from J, the junction kept 5 bases outside the gene matches. This CDR3 region has 14 residues. Per germline, CDR1 MDHEN and CDR2 SYDVKM. CDR3 in amino acids: CASRTGSPTGELFF. CDR3 DNA sequence: TGTGCCAGCAGGACAGGGAGCCCCACCGGGGAGCTGTTTTTT.

On this clonotype itself: A much larger clone lies a single base off, so this may be a read error. This chain joins TRBV9 and TRBJ1-4; D is ambiguous. The CDR3 sequence is 15 residues long. The V end lost 7 bases, the J end lost 3 bases, and 16 bases lay between the germline ends. The germline CDR1 and CDR2 sequences are SGDLS and YYNGEE. The CDR3 protein is CASGESLASNEKLFF. CDR3 nucleotide sequence: TGTGCCAGCGGCGAGTCTCTCGCGTCTAATGAAAAACTGTTTTTT.

This clonotype has only a few counts. The chain links TRBV20-1 to TRBJ1-4, with unresolved D. Trimming left V 6 bases short and J 5 bases short, with 7 bases between. In germline, CDR1 is DFQATT, CDR2 SNEGSKA (reference sequence). The CDR3 covers 11 residues. The CDR3 region has the DNA TGCAGTGCGGGCGGGAATGAAAAACTGTTTTTT. This translates into CSAGGNEKLFF.

CDR3 DNA: TGTGCCAGCAGTCAAACAGGGGTTCAAACTGAAGCTTTCTTT. Translation: CASSQTGVQTEAFF. The chain couples TRBV12-3 or TRBV12-4 to TRBJ1-1; 7 nucleotides align to TRBD1. J was trimmed by 5 bases and V by 5 bases; bases with no gene match: 8. This CDR3 region has 14 residues.

With respect to this clonotype: A much larger clone lies a single base off, so this may be a read error. The V call is TRBV6-2 or TRBV6-3, the J call TRBJ2-1; D is unresolved. V lost 0 bases and J lost 5, with 17 bases in between. CDR1 and CDR2 from the germline V gene are MNHEY and SVGEGT. The CDR3 contains 17 residues. In DNA, the CDR3 is TGTGCCAGCAGTTACTCGTTGATCCCCCTCCCCGACAATGAGCAGTTCTTC. Its protein product is CASSYSLIPLPDNEQFF.

This clonotype showed up many times. The chain joins TRBV4-1 to TRBJ2-3; TRBD2 agrees at 7 bases. The CDR3 is 17 amino acids. Germline CDR1 and CDR2: MGHRA and YSYEKL. Losses at the gene ends were 0 bases for V and 3 bases for J; bases not matched to a gene: 9. The CDR3 DNA reads as TGCGCCAGCAGCCAAGATTGGGGGAGGGCTAGAACAGATACGCAGTATTTT. Its translation is CASSQDWGRARTDTQYF.

The chain links TRBV28 to TRBJ1-2, with unresolved D. V was shortened by 10 bases and J by 3 bases, with 9 bases between the two germline ends. Germline lookup yields CDR1 MDHEN and CDR2 SYDVKM. This CDR3 has 11 amino acids. CDR3 sequence: CATRTYYGYTF. The CDR3 nucleotides are TGTGCCACACGGACCTACTATGGCTACACCTTC.

To note about this clonotype: This sequence may be a read error, since a much larger clone differs from it by one base. The genes are TRBV20-1 and TRBJ2-7; 7 bases agree with TRBD2. Germline CDR1 DFQATT, CDR2 SNEGSKA (reference sequence). This CDR3 region has 13 residues. The CDR3, as DNA: TGCAGTGCGGATCGCAGGGACTATGACGAGCGGTACTTC. Amino acids: CSADRRDYDERYF.